This T cell receptor (beta chain) originates from a study of CD8+CD57+ T cells in acquired aplastic anemia. Flow cytometry had shown expanded CD8+CD57+ cells in the patients chosen for sequencing. As a group, the patients uniformly had severe acquired aplastic anemia. Patient blood was sampled before any therapy had been received. There are 14 residues in the CDR3. CDR1 and CDR2 from the germline V gene are MNHEY and SVGEGT. Trimming took 3 bases from V and 3 from J, leaving 12 bases between them. The TCR beta profiling, which covered VDJ combination and CDR3 sequence, was carried out using genomic DNA as the template. From the reads, TCRdb called clonotypes with MiXCR, one entry per CDR3 protein. The table shows some 170,000 distinct CDR3 sequences, with about 64% occurring only once. About this clonotype itself: Antigen: not known.

Whole-study results and caveats: Sharing between patients and controls was observed for roughly 29 CD8+ CDR3 sequences.

The source material was sorted CD4+, CD8+, or CD8+CD57+ T cells (not recorded which) from PBMCs. The chain combines TRBV6-2 or TRBV6-3 with TRBJ2-7; D is undetermined. The TCR sequence derives from a human donor with aplastic anemia. CDR3: CASSYSRNVYEQYF. The DNA for the CDR3 is TGTGCCAGCAGTTATTCTAGAAATGTCTACGAGCAGTACTTC.